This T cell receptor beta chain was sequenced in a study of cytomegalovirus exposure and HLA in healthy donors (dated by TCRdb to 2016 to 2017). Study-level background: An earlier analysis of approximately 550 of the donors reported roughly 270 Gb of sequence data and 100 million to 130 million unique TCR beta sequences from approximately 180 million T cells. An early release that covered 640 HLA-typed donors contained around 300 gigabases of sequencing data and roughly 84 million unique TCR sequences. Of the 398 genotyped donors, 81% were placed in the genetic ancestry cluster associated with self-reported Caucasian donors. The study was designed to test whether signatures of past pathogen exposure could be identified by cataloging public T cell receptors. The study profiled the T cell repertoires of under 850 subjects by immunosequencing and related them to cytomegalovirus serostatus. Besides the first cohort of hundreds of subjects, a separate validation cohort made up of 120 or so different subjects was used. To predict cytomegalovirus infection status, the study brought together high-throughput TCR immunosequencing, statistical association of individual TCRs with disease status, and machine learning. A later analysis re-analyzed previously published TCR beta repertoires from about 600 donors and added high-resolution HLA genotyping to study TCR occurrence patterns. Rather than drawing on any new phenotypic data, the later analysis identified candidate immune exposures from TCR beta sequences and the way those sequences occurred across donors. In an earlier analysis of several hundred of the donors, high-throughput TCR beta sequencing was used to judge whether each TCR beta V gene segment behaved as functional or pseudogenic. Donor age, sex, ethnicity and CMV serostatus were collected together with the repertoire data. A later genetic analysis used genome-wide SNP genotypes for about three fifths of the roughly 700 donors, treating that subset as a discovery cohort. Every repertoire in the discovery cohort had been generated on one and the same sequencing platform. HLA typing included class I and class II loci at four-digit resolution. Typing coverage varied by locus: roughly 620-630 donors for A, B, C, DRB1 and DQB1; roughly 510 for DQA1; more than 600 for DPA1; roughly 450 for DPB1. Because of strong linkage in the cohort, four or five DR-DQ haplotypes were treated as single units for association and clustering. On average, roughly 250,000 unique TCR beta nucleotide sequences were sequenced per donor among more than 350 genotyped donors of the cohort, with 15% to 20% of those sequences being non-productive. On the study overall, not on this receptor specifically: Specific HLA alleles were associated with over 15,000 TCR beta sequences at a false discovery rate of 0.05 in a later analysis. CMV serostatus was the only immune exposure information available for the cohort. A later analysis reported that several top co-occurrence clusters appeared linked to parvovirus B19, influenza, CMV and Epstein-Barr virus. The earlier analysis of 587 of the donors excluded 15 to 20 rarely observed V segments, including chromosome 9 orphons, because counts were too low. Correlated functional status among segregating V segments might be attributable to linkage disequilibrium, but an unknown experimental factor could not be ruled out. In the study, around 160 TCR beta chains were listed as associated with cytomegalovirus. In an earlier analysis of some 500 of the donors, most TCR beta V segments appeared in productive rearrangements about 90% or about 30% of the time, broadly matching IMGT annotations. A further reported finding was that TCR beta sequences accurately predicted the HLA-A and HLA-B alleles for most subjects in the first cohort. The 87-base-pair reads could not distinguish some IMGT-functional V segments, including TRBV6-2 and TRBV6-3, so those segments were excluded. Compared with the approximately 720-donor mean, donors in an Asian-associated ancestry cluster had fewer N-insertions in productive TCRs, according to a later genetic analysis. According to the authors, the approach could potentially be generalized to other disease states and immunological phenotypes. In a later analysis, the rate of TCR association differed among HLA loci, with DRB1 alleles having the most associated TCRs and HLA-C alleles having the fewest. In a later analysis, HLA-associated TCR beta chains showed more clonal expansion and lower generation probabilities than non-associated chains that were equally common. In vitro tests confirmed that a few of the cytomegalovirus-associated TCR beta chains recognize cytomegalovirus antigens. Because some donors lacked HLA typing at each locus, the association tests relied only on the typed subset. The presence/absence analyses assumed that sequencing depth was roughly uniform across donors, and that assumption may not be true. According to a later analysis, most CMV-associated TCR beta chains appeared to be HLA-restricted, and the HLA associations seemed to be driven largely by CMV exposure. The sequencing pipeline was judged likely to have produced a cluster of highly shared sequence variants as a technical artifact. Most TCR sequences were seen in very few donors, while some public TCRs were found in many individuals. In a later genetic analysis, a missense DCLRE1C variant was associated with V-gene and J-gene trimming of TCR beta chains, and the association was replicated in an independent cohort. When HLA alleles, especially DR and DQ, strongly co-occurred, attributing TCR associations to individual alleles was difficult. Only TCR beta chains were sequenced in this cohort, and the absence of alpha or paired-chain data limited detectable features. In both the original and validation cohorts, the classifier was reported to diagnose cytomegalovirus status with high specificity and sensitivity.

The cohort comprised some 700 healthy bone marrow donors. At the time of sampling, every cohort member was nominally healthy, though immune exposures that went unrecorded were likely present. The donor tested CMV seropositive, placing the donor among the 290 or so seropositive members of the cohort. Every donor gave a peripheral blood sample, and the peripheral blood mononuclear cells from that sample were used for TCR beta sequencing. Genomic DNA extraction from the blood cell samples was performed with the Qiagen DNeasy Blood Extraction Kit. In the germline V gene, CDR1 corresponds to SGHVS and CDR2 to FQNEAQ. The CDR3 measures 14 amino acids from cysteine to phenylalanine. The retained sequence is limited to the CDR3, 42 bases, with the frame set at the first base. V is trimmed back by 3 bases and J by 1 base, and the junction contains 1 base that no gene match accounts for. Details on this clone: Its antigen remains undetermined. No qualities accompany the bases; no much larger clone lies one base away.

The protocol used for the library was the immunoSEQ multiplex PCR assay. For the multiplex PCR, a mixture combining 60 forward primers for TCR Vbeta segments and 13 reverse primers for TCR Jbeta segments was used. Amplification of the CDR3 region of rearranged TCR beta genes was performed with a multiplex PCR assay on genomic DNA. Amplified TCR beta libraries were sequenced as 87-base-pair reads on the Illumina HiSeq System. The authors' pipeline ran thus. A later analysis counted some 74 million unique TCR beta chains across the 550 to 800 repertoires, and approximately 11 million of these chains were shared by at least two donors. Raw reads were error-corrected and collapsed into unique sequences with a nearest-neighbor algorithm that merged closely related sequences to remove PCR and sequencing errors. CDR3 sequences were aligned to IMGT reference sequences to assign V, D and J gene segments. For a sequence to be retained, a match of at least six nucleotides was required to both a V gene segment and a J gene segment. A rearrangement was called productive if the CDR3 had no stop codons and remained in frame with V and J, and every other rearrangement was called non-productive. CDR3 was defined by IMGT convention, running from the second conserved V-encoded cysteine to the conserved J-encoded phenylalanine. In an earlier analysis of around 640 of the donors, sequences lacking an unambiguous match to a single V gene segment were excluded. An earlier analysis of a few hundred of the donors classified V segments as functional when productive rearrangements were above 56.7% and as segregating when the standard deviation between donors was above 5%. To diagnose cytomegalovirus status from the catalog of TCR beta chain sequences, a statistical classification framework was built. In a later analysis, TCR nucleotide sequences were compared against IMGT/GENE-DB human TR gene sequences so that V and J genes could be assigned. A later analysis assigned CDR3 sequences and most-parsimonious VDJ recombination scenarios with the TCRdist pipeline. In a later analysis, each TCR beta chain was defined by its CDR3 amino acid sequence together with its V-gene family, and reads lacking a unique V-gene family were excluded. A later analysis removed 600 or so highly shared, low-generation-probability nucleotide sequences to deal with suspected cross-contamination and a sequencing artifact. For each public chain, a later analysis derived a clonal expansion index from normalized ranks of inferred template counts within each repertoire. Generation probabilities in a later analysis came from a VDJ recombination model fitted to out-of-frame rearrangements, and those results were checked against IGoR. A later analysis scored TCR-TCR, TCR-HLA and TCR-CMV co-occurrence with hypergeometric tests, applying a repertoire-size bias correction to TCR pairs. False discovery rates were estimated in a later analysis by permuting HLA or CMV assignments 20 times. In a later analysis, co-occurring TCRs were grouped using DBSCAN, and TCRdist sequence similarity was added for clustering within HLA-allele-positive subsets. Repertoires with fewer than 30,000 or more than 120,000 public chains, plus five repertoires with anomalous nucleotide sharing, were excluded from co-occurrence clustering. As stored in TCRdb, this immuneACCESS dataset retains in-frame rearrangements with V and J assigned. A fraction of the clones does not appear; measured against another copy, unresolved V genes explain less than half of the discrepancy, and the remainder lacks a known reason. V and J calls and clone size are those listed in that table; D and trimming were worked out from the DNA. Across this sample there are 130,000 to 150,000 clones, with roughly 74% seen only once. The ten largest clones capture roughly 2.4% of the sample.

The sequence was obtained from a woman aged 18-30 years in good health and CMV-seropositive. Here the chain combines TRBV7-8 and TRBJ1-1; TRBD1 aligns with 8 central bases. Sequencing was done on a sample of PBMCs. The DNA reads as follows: TGTGCCAGCAGCTTTGGGACAGGGAACACTGAAGCTTTCTTT. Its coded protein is CASSFGTGNTEAFF. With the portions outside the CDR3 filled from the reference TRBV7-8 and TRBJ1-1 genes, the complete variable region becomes GAGVSQSPRYKVAKRGQDVALRCDPISGHVSLFWYQQALGQGPEFLTYFQNEAQLDKSGLPSDRFFAERPEGSVSTLKIQRTQQEDSAVYLCASSFGTGNTEAFFGQGTRLTVV.